This entry lists 4 T cell receptor beta chains sequenced from one sample in a study of blood T cells in healthy people across ages. Using a J-beta primer mix together with a sample-barcoded 5' primer, a second PCR was run for roughly 7 to 12 cycles. One entry per CDR3 protein, called by TCRdb with MiXCR from the 5' RACE reads. Of about a million distinct CDR3 sequences listed, under 50% are singletons. Sequenced: blood. Source of these receptors: a man aged 25 to 40 in good health.

V gene TRBV4-2 combines with J gene TRBJ2-3; 13 bases are a match to TRBD2. V lost 3 bases, J lost 4 bases, and 4 bases stayed unmatched. The CDR3 runs to 16 residues. Germline V CDR1 and CDR2: LGHNA, YNFKEQ. The CDR3: CASSQIGLAGADTQYF. CDR3 in DNA: TGTGCCAGCAGCCAGATCGGACTAGCGGGAGCAGATACGCAGTATTTT.

The V and J genes are TRBV28 and TRBJ2-3, with TRBD1 matching 7 bases. The V segment lost 6 bases and the J segment 0 bases; nucleotides outside the gene matches: 6. CDR1 and CDR2 from the germline V gene are MDHEN and SYDVKM. The CDR3 runs to 15 residues. For the CDR3, the DNA is TGTGCCAGCAGGAAGGGGGCGGGTAGCACAGATACGCAGTATTTT. Translation gives CASRKGAGSTDTQYF.

The chain has TRBV6-1 and TRBJ2-3; no clear D gene. Trimming shortened V by 5 bases and J by 6 bases, and 18 bases separated the two germline ends. Germline CDR1 MNHNS, CDR2 SASEGT. This CDR3 is 15 amino acids long. CDR3 DNA sequence: TGTGCCAGCAGTCCTCTAGGGCCCAACCGGGATACGCAGTATTTT. Its protein is CASSPLGPNRDTQYF.

Written as DNA, the CDR3 is TGTGCCAGCAGCCCCAGTGGGGGGGGCGGTTATTTGCCCCAGCATTTT. Residues: CASSPSGGGGYLPQHF. The chain links TRBV7-6 to TRBJ1-5; tentative D call: TRBD1 (6 bases). Germline V CDR1 and CDR2: SGHVS, FNYEAQ. The CDR3 length is 16 residues. V was clipped by 5 bases and J by 9 bases, with 23 bases between them.